These 25 T cell receptor beta chains were all obtained from the same sample, sequenced in a study of blood T cell repertoires in COVID-19 (TCRdb year 2020). The protocol used for the library was the immunoSEQ multiplex PCR assay. In its TCRdb copy, this immuneACCESS table keeps in-frame sequences only and misses some clones. Where compared with another copy, unresolved V genes explain less than half of these, and the others have no known cause. The sample yields some 170,000 clones; more than 80% were counted once. Of the sample, roughly 9.6% falls within the top ten clones. Sequenced input: peripheral blood. These receptors all come from a woman aged 40-49 years with COVID-19, enrolled during active disease.

The chain combines TRBV24-1 with TRBJ2-5; a weak D match, TRBD1 (5 bases). Germline V CDR1 and CDR2: KGHDR, SFDVKD. V dropped 3 bases and J dropped 2 bases, with 15 bases sitting between them. The CDR3 contains 16 residues. The CDR3 spells CATSDRGHTTQETQYF. The CDR3 coding sequence is TGTGCCACCAGTGATCGAGGACATACTACACAAGAGACCCAGTACTTC.

The chain carries TRBV6-5 and TRBJ1-2; D unresolved. CDR1 and CDR2 (germline): MNHEY, SVGAGI. Trimming took 4 bases from V and 4 from J, leaving 10 bases between them. The CDR3 totals 13 residues. CDR3 DNA sequence: TGTGCCAGCAGTTCGCATCTAAGCTATGGCTACACCTTC. Amino acid sequence: CASSSHLSYGYTF.

The chain has TRBV3-1 (or the pseudogene TRBV3-2) and TRBJ2-3; 7 nucleotides agree with TRBD2. In germline, CDR1 is LGHDT, CDR2 YNNKEL (reference sequence). The CDR3 is 14 amino acids. V gave up 6 bases and J gave up 2 bases; unmatched junction bases: 5. The DNA for the CDR3 is TGTGCCAGCAGAGGGACTACCTCCACAGATACGCAGTATTTT. Amino acids: CASRGTTSTDTQYF.

This clone has a single count. The chain is built from TRBV6-2 or TRBV6-3 and TRBJ2-1; 9 bases agree with TRBD1. This CDR3 region has 15 residues. V lost 2 bases to trimming and J lost 5 bases; unmatched junction nucleotides: 4. Germline V gene sequence: CDR1 MNHEY, CDR2 SVGEGT. The CDR3 loop reads CASSYPGTGNNEQFF. Written as DNA, the CDR3 is TGTGCCAGCAGTTACCCCGGGACAGGGAACAATGAGCAGTTCTTC.

V and J are TRBV5-1 and TRBJ1-4; 9 positions agree with TRBD1. Germline V lookup: CDR1 SGHRS, CDR2 YFSETQ. The V and J ends lost 3 bases and 0 bases, in that order; junction bases with no gene match: 9. The CDR3 extends over 18 amino acids. CDR3 region: CASSYSGTGTSTNEKLFF. The CDR3 DNA follows: TGCGCCAGCAGCTACTCCGGGACAGGGACTTCAACTAATGAAAAACTGTTTTTT.

The chain is built from TRBV29-1 and TRBJ1-1; D is possibly TRBD1 (6 bases). Germline values: CDR1 SQVTM, CDR2 ANQGSEA. The V and J ends lost 1 base and 0 bases respectively, with 6 bases between them. The CDR3 is 13 amino acids. CDR3 amino acids: CSVEGDMNTEAFF. Written as DNA, the CDR3 is TGCAGCGTTGAAGGGGACATGAACACTGAAGCTTTCTTT.

V and J are TRBV9 and TRBJ1-2, with no clear D. CDR3 length equals 12 residues. Trimming shortened V by 5 bases and J by 8 bases, and 13 bases separated the two germline ends. Germline V lookup: CDR1 SGDLS, CDR2 YYNGEE. The CDR3 loop reads CASSSSGWGYTF. CDR3 bases: TGTGCCAGCAGTTCGTCGGGTTGGGGCTACACCTTC.

V usage is TRBV6-1 and J usage is TRBJ2-7; 11 bases are a match to TRBD2. Trimming at V came to 4 bases and at J to 6 bases, leaving 14 bases not matched to a gene. Per germline, CDR1 MNHNS and CDR2 SASEGT. The CDR3 totals 17 residues. The CDR3 DNA reads TGTGCCAGCAGTGCTCCCCGGGACCTAGCGGGGGGTCTCGAGCAGTACTTC. Protein product: CASSAPRDLAGGLEQYF.

The CDR3 coding sequence is TGCGCCAGCAGCGCAGGACAGGGGAACTATGGCTACACCTTC. Encoded protein: CASSAGQGNYGYTF. V is TRBV5-1 and J is TRBJ1-2, with TRBD1 matching 9 bases. The junction had 3 bases not matched to a gene; V was cut back by 4 bases and J by 2 bases. This CDR3 contains 14 residues. CDR1 and CDR2 from the germline V gene are SGHRS and YFSETQ.

The V and J genes are TRBV28 and TRBJ2-1; no firm D call. The CDR3 extends over 11 amino acids. CDR1 and CDR2 (germline): MDHEN, SYDVKM. Trimming shortened V by 8 bases and J by 2 bases, and 4 bases separated the two germline ends. In DNA, the CDR3 is TGTGCCAGCGTAGCCTACAATGAGCAGTTCTTC. Translated, it gives CASVAYNEQFF.

This clone was seen just once. The rearrangement links TRBV11-2 to TRBJ1-1, with unresolved D. The CDR3 loop spans 13 amino acids. Germline assignment: CDR1 SGHAT and CDR2 FQNNGV. V was pared by 5 bases and J by 1 base, with 8 bases between. For the CDR3, the DNA is TGTGCCAGCAGCAGAGAGAGGAACACTGAAGCTTTCTTT. Translation gives CASSRERNTEAFF.

V gene TRBV2 combines with J gene TRBJ1-3; 10 bases fit TRBD1. Germline lookup yields CDR1 SNHLY and CDR2 FYNNEI. Trimming cost V 4 bases and J 0 bases; bases outside gene matches: 3. The CDR3 loop spans 16 amino acids. CDR3 amino acids: CASSGDRGSSGNTIYF. The CDR3 coding sequence is TGTGCCAGCAGTGGGGACAGGGGAAGCTCTGGAAACACCATATATTTT.

This chain connects TRBV12-3 or TRBV12-4 to TRBJ1-1, with 7 bases matching TRBD1. Losses at the gene ends were 7 bases for V and 3 bases for J; bases not matched to a gene: 5. The CDR3 consists of 13 residues. CDR3 nucleotides: TGTGCCAGCAAAGGGACAGCCTACACTGAAGCTTTCTTT. Protein product: CASKGTAYTEAFF.

V is TRBV4-2 and J is TRBJ2-1; TRBD1 agrees at 7 bases. The J segment lost 3 bases and the V segment lost 0 bases, leaving 2 bases of the junction unmatched. This CDR3 is built from 15 residues. From germline, CDR1 is LGHNA and CDR2 YNFKEQ. The CDR3 nucleotides read TGTGCCAGCAGCCAAGAAGGGGGCTTCTACAATGAGCAGTTCTTC. Translating it yields CASSQEGGFYNEQFF.

This rearrangement joins TRBV5-8 to TRBJ1-2; 9 bases fit TRBD1. Germline V CDR1 and CDR2: SGHTS, YDEGEE. This CDR3 comprises 14 residues. The V gene end was trimmed by 3 bases and the J gene end by 4 bases; junction bases not matched to a gene: 4. The CDR3 bases are TGTGCCAGCAGCTACAGGGGGCTCGGCTATGGCTACACCTTC. Protein: CASSYRGLGYGYTF.

The genes are TRBV6-5 and TRBJ2-3; D is ambiguous. V lost 6 bases and J 3 bases, leaving 10 bases between the germline ends. The germline V gene has CDR1 MNHEY and CDR2 SVGAGI. The CDR3 extends over 13 amino acids. The DNA for the CDR3 is TGTGCCAGCAGAGCCCCCGGGACAGATACGCAGTATTTT. It translates to CASRAPGTDTQYF.

The V call is TRBV19, the J call TRBJ1-1; tentatively, D is TRBD1 (5 bases). Germline CDR1 reads LNHDA; CDR2 reads SQIVND (reference sequence). Between the trimmed V and J ends, which lost 5 bases and 2 bases, there was a span of 12 bases. The CDR3 loop spans 14 amino acids. CDR3 residues: CASSPLGPNTEAFF. In DNA form, the CDR3 reads TGTGCCAGTAGTCCTTTGGGGCCAAACACTGAAGCTTTCTTT.

The CDR3 nucleotides are TGTGCCTGGGTGACATCGAACACTGAAGCTTTCTTT. This gives the protein CAWVTSNTEAFF. The rearrangement joins TRBV30 to TRBJ1-1; D uncertain. The length of the CDR3 is 12 residues. Deletions cut 5 bases from V and 1 base from J, with 8 bases between. CDR1 GTSNPN and CDR2 SVGIG come from the germline V gene (reference sequence).

The rearrangement uses TRBV27 and TRBJ2-5; a possible D gene is TRBD2 (5 bases). The V and J ends lost 0 bases and 2 bases respectively, with 16 bases between them. The length of the CDR3 is 17 residues. CDR1 MNHEY and CDR2 SMNVEV come from the germline V gene (reference sequence). CDR3 protein: CASSLSARGIGQETQYF. For the CDR3, the DNA is TGTGCCAGCAGTTTATCTGCTCGGGGAATTGGTCAAGAGACCCAGTACTTC.

This clone is a singleton in its sample. The chain joins TRBV30 to TRBJ1-1, with 9 bases matching TRBD1. The J segment lost 0 bases and the V segment lost 4 bases, leaving 9 bases of the junction unmatched. This CDR3 region has 16 residues. Germline CDR1 is GTSNPN and CDR2 is SVGIG (reference sequence). CDR3 region: CAWTHNRGRMNTEAFF. The CDR3 DNA follows: TGTGCCTGGACGCATAACAGGGGGCGGATGAACACTGAAGCTTTCTTT.

The CDR3 DNA is TGTGCCAGCAGCAAGACATGGAACACTGAAGCTTTCTTT. It specifies CASSKTWNTEAFF. The chain employs TRBV5-6 and TRBJ1-1; D unresolved. CDR1 SGHDT and CDR2 YYEEEE come from the germline V gene. Trimming left V 4 bases short and J 1 base short, with 8 bases between. The CDR3 length is 13 residues.

This clone has more than one count but fewer than ten. The chain uses TRBV2 and TRBJ1-5; D ambiguous. Germline-derived CDR1 and CDR2 are SNHLY and FYNNEI. The CDR3 has 13 residues. Between the trimmed V and J ends, which lost 3 bases and 5 bases, there was a span of 8 bases. The CDR3 is CASSEGSYQPQHF. The CDR3 DNA sequence: TGTGCCAGCAGTGAGGGCAGCTATCAGCCCCAGCATTTT.

The genes are TRBV11-1 and TRBJ2-1; D is ambiguous. V lost 1 base and J lost 0, with 7 bases in between. This CDR3 region has 15 residues. The germline V gene has CDR1 SGHAT and CDR2 FQDESV (reference sequence). The CDR3 sequence: CASSLEQYSYNEQFF. CDR3 nucleotide sequence: TGTGCCAGCAGCTTAGAACAGTACTCCTACAATGAGCAGTTCTTC.

The chain employs TRBV5-1 and TRBJ2-7, with 15 bases identical to TRBD2. The trim removed 3 bases at V and 0 bases at J, leaving 4 bases unmatched. The CDR3 contains 17 residues. CDR1 and CDR2 from the germline V gene are SGHRS and YFSETQ. The CDR3 protein is CASSYGTSGRSSYEQYF. CDR3 nucleotide sequence: TGCGCCAGCAGCTACGGGACTAGCGGGAGGAGCTCCTACGAGCAGTACTTC.

The chain is built from TRBV3-1 (or the pseudogene TRBV3-2) and TRBJ2-2; 12 bases are a match to TRBD1. This CDR3 region has 17 residues. V was clipped by 1 base and J by 5 bases; unmatched bases: 5. Germline values: CDR1 LGHDT, CDR2 YNNKEL (reference sequence). The CDR3 DNA reads as TGTGCCAGCAGCCAAGGCCGGGGACAGGGGGCAACCGGGGAGCTGTTTTTT. Residues: CASSQGRGQGATGELFF.